The 24 T cell receptor beta chains below all came from one sample that was sequenced in a study of T cell clones after liver transplantation. Repertoires were generated with immunoSEQ multiplex PCR, while TCRdb's copy carries only in-frame clones and drops some. The sample gives around 120,000 clones, 75% to 95% of which show up once; around 0.83% is in the top ten. Sample: CD4+ T cells from blood, taken 12 months after liver transplant. The source is a human patient who received a liver transplant. Among the T cells, some may be from the graft donor.

This clone was observed a single time. The CDR3 loop is CASSSKPGLAGDPSYNEQFF. CDR3 DNA sequence: TGTGCCAGCAGTTCAAAGCCGGGACTAGCGGGAGACCCCTCCTACAATGAGCAGTTCTTC. The chain is built from TRBV5-8 and TRBJ2-1; 14 bases map to TRBD2. Unmatched junction bases numbered 13, after V lost 5 bases and J lost 0 bases. This CDR3 region has 20 residues. Germline V gives CDR1 SGHTS, CDR2 YDEGEE.

This clone was found once. This chain joins TRBV5-1 and TRBJ1-1; 7 bases align to TRBD1. CDR1 and CDR2 from the germline V gene are SGHRS and YFSETQ. V shed 0 bases and J 1 base; nucleotides not matched to a gene: 12. The CDR3 is made up of 18 amino acids. CDR3 loop: CASSLGIRRGRRNTEAFF. The CDR3 DNA is TGCGCCAGCAGCTTGGGGATTCGGAGGGGGCGGCGGAACACTGAAGCTTTCTTT.

This chain links TRBV30 with TRBJ2-5; 9 bases align to TRBD1. The junction had 10 bases not matched to a gene; V was cut back by 3 bases and J by 5 bases. The CDR3 totals 15 residues. Germline V gene data show CDR1 as GTSNPN and CDR2 as SVGIG (reference sequence). CDR3 in DNA: TGTGCCTGGAGCAAGGGGGACAGGGCGATGGAGACCCAGTACTTC. Protein sequence: CAWSKGDRAMETQYF.

This clone has a single count. The rearrangement links TRBV6-7 to TRBJ1-5; weak D call: TRBD1 (5 bases). TRBV6-7 is labeled an ORF, and its function is uncertain. There are 22 residues in the CDR3. The ends were cut back, 2 bases at V and 2 bases at J, with 31 bases in the middle. This chain's CDR3 is CASSYRHWLGAQGGRGNQPQHF. Here the CDR3 DNA reads TGTGCCAGCAGTTACCGACATTGGCTCGGGGCTCAGGGCGGTCGAGGCAATCAGCCCCAGCATTTT.

This chain uses TRBV7-2 with TRBJ1-2; D is uncertain. CDR1 and CDR2 (germline): SGHTA, FQGNSA. The length of the CDR3 is 12 residues. V dropped 5 bases and J dropped 8 bases, with 12 bases sitting between them. In DNA form, the CDR3 reads TGTGCCAGCAGCCATTACAATTTCGGCTACACCTTC. Its translation is CASSHYNFGYTF.

This chain links TRBV5-4 with TRBJ2-5, with 12 nucleotides matching TRBD2. CDR3 length equals 13 residues. The V gene's germline CDR1 is SGHNT and CDR2 YYREEE (reference sequence). The CDR3 loop is CAIRLAGVETQYF. The CDR3 region has the DNA TGTGCTATTAGACTAGCGGGAGTGGAGACCCAGTACTTC. Full variable domain (missing parts from reference TRBV5-4 and TRBJ2-5): ETGVTQSPTHLIKTRGQQVTLRCSSQSGHNTVSWYQQALGQGPQFIFQYYREEENGRGNFPPRFSGLQFPNYSSELNVNALELDDSALYLCAIRLAGVETQYFGPGTRLLVL.

This chain connects TRBV7-2 to TRBJ2-5; D uncertain. This CDR3 spans 13 amino acids. Germline CDR1 and CDR2: SGHTA and FQGNSA. Deletions cut 7 bases from V and 2 bases from J, with 11 bases between. The CDR3 bases are TGTGCCAGCAACTCCTACAAGCAAGAGACCCAGTACTTC. Translation: CASNSYKQETQYF.

In this sample, this clone turned up once. The chain has TRBV7-2 and TRBJ2-3, with 11 bases matching TRBD2. Germline V gives CDR1 SGHTA, CDR2 FQGNSA. This CDR3 is 17 amino acids long. The trim removed 1 base at V and 6 bases at J, leaving 9 bases unmatched. Here the CDR3 DNA reads TGTGCCAGCAGCTTAGGAAGACTAGCGGGAAGTAAGGATACGCAGTATTTT. Its protein is CASSLGRLAGSKDTQYF.

V and J are TRBV5-1 and TRBJ1-1; D gene ambiguous. The CDR3 contains 15 residues. The ends were cut back, 0 bases at V and 0 bases at J, with 9 bases in the middle. Germline values: CDR1 SGHRS, CDR2 YFSETQ. CDR3 residues: CASSLGAGLNTEAFF. The CDR3 DNA reads as TGCGCCAGCAGCTTGGGTGCAGGTTTGAACACTGAAGCTTTCTTT.

The CDR3: CASSQDRRNEQFF. CDR3 nucleotides: TGTGCCAGCAGCCAAGATCGTCGGAATGAGCAGTTCTTC. The chain carries TRBV14 and TRBJ2-1; D unclear. V lost 0 bases and J lost 7, with 7 bases in between. The CDR3 consists of 13 residues. The germline V gene has CDR1 SGHDN and CDR2 FVKESK.

V usage is TRBV5-1 and J usage is TRBJ1-1; 7 bases match TRBD1. Germline CDR1 is SGHRS and CDR2 is YFSETQ. V trimming: 5 bases; J trimming: 1 base; junction bases outside the gene matches: 2. This CDR3 contains 13 residues. The CDR3 is CASRQGSNTEAFF. As DNA, the CDR3 is TGCGCCAGCAGACAGGGGTCGAACACTGAAGCTTTCTTT.

The chain uses TRBV18 and TRBJ2-2, with D hard to call. The V end lost 3 bases, the J end lost 7 bases, and 12 bases lay between the germline ends. Germline V gene lookup returns CDR1 KGHSH and CDR2 LQKENI. The length of the CDR3 is 14 residues. The CDR3 spells CASSPPGRVGELFF. Written as DNA, the CDR3 is TGTGCCAGCTCACCCCCTGGGCGAGTCGGGGAGCTGTTTTTT.

The sample holds many counts of this clone. The chain carries TRBV6-1 and TRBJ2-1; D ambiguous. There are 12 residues in the CDR3. V lost 10 bases to trimming and J lost 5 bases, with 12 bases between them. CDR1 is MNHNS and CDR2 is SASEGT in the germline V gene. The chain's CDR3 is CATSPRNNEQFF. The CDR3 region has the DNA TGTGCCACCTCCCCCCGGAACAATGAGCAGTTCTTC.

This chain connects TRBV7-2 to TRBJ2-3, with D perhaps TRBD1 or TRBD2 (6 bases each). This CDR3 is built from 14 residues. V was trimmed by 3 bases and J by 5 bases, leaving 12 bases between them. CDR1 and CDR2 from the germline V gene are SGHTA and FQGNSA. The DNA of the CDR3 is TGTGCCAGCAGCTTGGAGGGGGAAGGAGATACGCAGTATTTT. Protein product: CASSLEGEGDTQYF.

The chain joins TRBV7-9 to TRBJ2-7; unclear D gene. Germline CDR1 and CDR2: SEHNR and FQNEAQ (reference sequence). The CDR3 is made up of 15 amino acids. Trimming removed 4 bases at V and 5 bases at J, with 18 bases between. CDR3 amino acids: CASSSDRIPVHEQYF. The CDR3 coding sequence is TGTGCCAGCAGCTCAGATCGGATCCCTGTCCACGAGCAGTACTTC.

The chain recombines TRBV6-6 with TRBJ1-5, with D perhaps matching TRBD1 (6 bases). Germline CDR1 MNHNY, CDR2 SVGAGI (reference sequence). This CDR3 spans 15 amino acids. V lost 6 bases and J lost 1, with 13 bases in between. CDR3 DNA: TGTGCCAGCAGCCTACGAGGGGGGAGCAATCAGCCCCAGCATTTT. Translated: CASSLRGGSNQPQHF.

The chain carries TRBV4-1 and TRBJ2-1; 12 bases are a match to TRBD2. J gave up 6 bases and V 2 bases, and 8 bases lay outside the gene matches. Germline-derived CDR1 and CDR2 are MGHRA and YSYEKL. This CDR3 is 17 amino acids long. The CDR3 reads CASSQSPSGLAGNEQFF. CDR3 coding DNA: TGCGCCAGCAGCCAAAGCCCTTCGGGACTAGCGGGCAATGAGCAGTTCTTC.

The chain has TRBV5-1 and TRBJ2-2; a possible D gene is TRBD1 (5 bases). V was clipped by 0 bases and J by 3 bases, with 9 bases between them. Germline V gene sequence: CDR1 SGHRS, CDR2 YFSETQ. There are 15 residues in the CDR3. CDR3 loop: CASSLAQADTGELFF. The CDR3 DNA sequence: TGCGCCAGCAGCTTGGCACAGGCCGACACCGGGGAGCTGTTTTTT.

The chain uses TRBV7-9 and TRBJ2-6, with a tentative D call TRBD1 (5 bases). The CDR3 is made up of 15 amino acids. Germline loops: CDR1 SEHNR, CDR2 FQNEAQ (reference sequence). Trimming removed 3 bases from V and 2 bases from J, with 8 bases in between. Here the CDR3 reads CASSFSGTGANVLTF. CDR3 coding DNA: TGTGCCAGCAGCTTTTCAGGGACTGGGGCCAACGTCCTGACTTTC.

The chain joins TRBV6-1 to TRBJ2-7; TRBD1 agrees at 8 bases. Germline CDR1 MNHNS, CDR2 SASEGT. The CDR3 runs 13 residues. J gave up 4 bases and V 9 bases, and 8 bases lay outside the gene matches. This chain's CDR3 is CASKTGERYEQYF. The DNA of the CDR3 is TGTGCCAGTAAGACAGGGGAGAGGTACGAGCAGTACTTC.

The chain uses TRBV6-1 and TRBJ2-7, with a possible D match to TRBD2 (5 bases). The CDR3 loop spans 14 amino acids. CDR1 is MNHNS and CDR2 is SASEGT in the germline V gene. Trimming pared 7 bases from V and 3 bases from J, leaving 16 bases between. As DNA, the CDR3 is TGTGCCAGCACCCCCGGGATACAACGCTACGAGCAGTACTTC. Translated, it gives CASTPGIQRYEQYF.

This clone has a single count. This rearrangement joins TRBV5-1 to TRBJ1-5; D call uncertain. Trimming pared 0 bases from V and 9 bases from J, leaving 7 bases between. Germline V gene sequence: CDR1 SGHRS, CDR2 YFSETQ. The length of the CDR3 is 12 residues. The CDR3 loop reads CASSLGDGPQHF. DNA for the CDR3: TGCGCCAGCAGCTTGGGAGATGGGCCCCAGCATTTT.

V usage is TRBV18 and J usage is TRBJ2-7; TRBD2 matches 7 bases. With 0 bases clipped from V and 0 bases from J, the junction kept 5 bases outside the gene matches. The germline V gene encodes CDR1 KGHSH and CDR2 LQKENI. This CDR3 contains 16 residues. The CDR3 DNA follows: TGTGCCAGCTCACCACCCCTGGGGGGGAACTCCTACGAGCAGTACTTC. This codes for CASSPPLGGNSYEQYF. The whole variable domain, filled in from reference TRBV18 and TRBJ2-7, reads NAGVMQNPRHLVRRRGQEARLRCSPMKGHSHVYWYRQLPEEGLKFMVYLQKENIIDESGMPKERFSAEFPKEGPSILRIQQVVRGDSAAYFCASSPPLGGNSYEQYFGPGTRLTVT.

The rearrangement joins TRBV6-5 to TRBJ2-2; 7 nucleotides agree with TRBD1. CDR1 and CDR2 (germline): MNHEY, SVGAGI. This CDR3 has 12 amino acids. The ends lost 8 bases at V and 7 bases at J; junction bases unmatched: 4. The DNA for the CDR3 is TGTGCCAGCGGGTACAGGGGCGGGGAGCTGTTTTTT. Its translation: CASGYRGGELFF.